This is a list of T cell receptor beta chains from one sample in a study of breast tumors, draining lymph nodes, adjacent tissues. Via MiXCR, TCRdb re-called the multiplex PCR reads, giving one row per CDR3 protein. Among around 150,000 distinct CDR3 sequences listed, approximately 20% were seen once. The sequencing input was axillary lymph node tissue. These receptors were collected from a female donor with breast cancer. Some clones in this sample may be carry-over from other donors' samples. Each CDR3 is given without its conserved first and last residue. The order of the fields is J gene, V gene, CDR3 protein.

TRBJ2-1 | TRBV6-1 | ASRVAATSYNEQF
TRBJ1-3 | TRBV12-3/TRBV12-4 | ASTFGTAGNTIY
TRBJ2-1 | TRBV19 | ASSPGLAALGDEQF
TRBJ2-7 | TRBV28 | ASSSETRHPYEQY
TRBJ2-1 | TRBV20-1 | SASLAGARSYNEQF
TRBJ1-2 | TRBV7-9 | ASSLDGGPLGYT
TRBJ2-3 | TRBV11-3 | ASSLGAATTDTQY
TRBJ1-1 | TRBV5-4 | ASSLAGQLNTEAF
TRBJ2-2 | TRBV11-2 | ASSLNTGELF
TRBJ2-5 | TRBV29-1 | SVRGGVRETQY
TRBJ2-5 | TRBV6-5 | ASSYRSGRAGETQY
TRBJ1-5 | TRBV4-1 | ASSQVHRERQPQH
TRBJ2-3 | TRBV7-8 | ASSFGRTGTDTQY
TRBJ2-5 | TRBV28 | ASRIGAGALEETQY
TRBJ1-5 | TRBV3-1 | ASSLINNQPQH
TRBJ2-1 | TRBV12-3/TRBV12-4 | ASSLGGKAGNEQF
TRBJ2-7 | TRBV6-5 | ASSSTTSSSYEQY
TRBJ1-2 | TRBV5-1 | ASSLLGEAGYT
TRBJ2-6 | TRBV27 | ASSLSGSGANVLT
TRBJ2-3 | TRBV10-3 | ATGLAGGNTDTQY
TRBJ2-6 | TRBV5-1 | ASSLDNSGANVLT
TRBJ2-1 | TRBV7-6 | ASSLVTSGSYEQF
TRBJ2-1 | TRBV11-2 | ASSHLPGSYNEQF
TRBJ1-3 | TRBV20-1 | SARPSGASGNTIY
TRBJ2-5 | TRBV5-4 | ASSRTGQETQY
TRBJ2-1 | TRBV12-3/TRBV12-4 | ASSLIVGGLSLHGQF
TRBJ2-7 | TRBV18 | ASSPKQGAYEQY
TRBJ1-4 | TRBV30 | AWSEQVPTNEKLF
TRBJ2-2 | TRBV7-8 | ASSPRQGVAAGELF
TRBJ1-4 | TRBV19 | ASSRRDSLF
TRBJ2-3 | TRBV6-2/TRBV6-3 | ASSYGGTGLTDTQY
TRBJ2-3 | TRBV7-8 | ASSPTDPTDTQY
TRBJ2-1 | TRBV2 | ASSGPGQGPNEQF
TRBJ2-1 | TRBV19 | ASRPGTRFSNSYNEQF
TRBJ2-1 | TRBV7-8 | VSNRGMGADNEQF
TRBJ2-1 | TRBV6-1 | ASSEGAGQMF
TRBJ2-1 | TRBV28 | ASSSTGTGVKYEQF
TRBJ2-7 | TRBV5-4 | ASSQGLAGSSYEQY
TRBJ1-4 | TRBV20-1 | SAIGLNEKLF
TRBJ2-1 | TRBV7-2 | ASSPRVGSRNEQF